This TCR beta chain was captured in a study of blood T cell repertoires in COVID-19. Overall study: Material from acute and convalescent COVID-19 was sourced from the United States, Italy and Spain.

Under the authors' procedure: From reference gene primer amplification, estimates of nucleated cell counts were derived. Sequencing used immunoSEQ multiplex PCR; TCRdb keeps in-frame clones, though not all of them. The V and J calls and clone size come from that table; D and trimming were worked out from the DNA. The sample holds 270,000 or so clones, roughly 91% seen once. Trimming removed 9 bases from V and 0 bases from J, with 11 bases in between. The CDR3 has 13 residues. Enrolled through a virtual design, the participants were between roughly 18 and 100 years of age and came from about two dozen US areas. Self-reported history from a screening survey and questionnaire set each donor's cohort.

The TCR originated in a woman between 40 and 50 years old with acute COVID-19. The specimen was PBMCs or T cells enriched from blood (not recorded which). The J gene is TRBJ1-1, the V gene TRBV12-3 or TRBV12-4, with a tentative D call TRBD1 (6 bases). CDR3 bases: TGTGCCAGTACGGGGGGCATGAACACTGAAGCTTTCTTT. This translates into CASTGGMNTEAFF.